This T cell receptor (beta chain) was found in a study of long-term antiretroviral therapy in people with HIV. Overall study findings and caveats: Collection of the blood took place between the mid-2000s and the late 2010s. The ART regimens in use then may have been less effective than current ones.

Runs used v3.0 of the immunoSEQ assay and were done at survey level. Sequencing was intended to reach 40,000-50,000 T-cell genomes per sample. Libraries were prepared by immunoSEQ multiplex PCR; TCRdb keeps only in-frame clonotypes and omits some of them. The table lists some 25,000 clones, roughly 88% of them singletons. The United States was where all participants with HIV were treated. The CDR3 is made up of 15 amino acids. V dropped 0 bases and J dropped 2 bases, with 12 bases sitting between them. CDR1 SGDLS and CDR2 YYNGEE come from the germline V gene. The sample holds a few counts of this clone. Its specificity is unknown.

The genes are TRBV9 and TRBJ2-7; D gene unclear. The input for sequencing was unsorted PBMCs, taken 3 years after starting antiretroviral therapy. The TCR was taken from a man aged 45-60 years with HIV. CDR3 DNA: TGTGCCAGCAGCGTAGAGGCGGTACTCACCTACGAGCAGTACTTC. Translating it yields CASSVEAVLTYEQYF.